This T cell receptor beta chain emerged from a study of control samples from healthy donors and cancer patients. V shed 3 bases, J shed 0 bases, and the junction held 0 bases outside the gene matches. The CDR3 runs to 16 residues. Germline CDR1 and CDR2: LNHNV and YYDKDF (reference sequence). Profiling relied on immunoSEQ multiplex PCR, and the TCRdb table lists in-frame clones only, not all of them. The table has around 82,000 clones, 70% to 90% seen once. The sequence derives from a man aged 45 to 65 in good health. This chain joins TRBV15 and TRBJ2-1; 12 bases agree with TRBD2. The sequencing sample was made of blood. CDR3 sequence: CATSRTSGGSYNEQFF. The CDR3 DNA reads as TGTGCCACCAGCAGGACTAGCGGGGGCTCCTACAATGAGCAGTTCTTC. The full variable domain, completed using reference TRBV15 and TRBJ2-1, is DAMVIQNPRYQVTQFGKPVTLSCSQTLNHNVMYWYQQKSSQAPKLLFHYYDKDFNNEADTPDNFQSRRPNTSFCFLDIRSPGLGDTAMYLCATSRTSGGSYNEQFFGPGTRLTVL.